This T cell receptor (beta chain) was recorded in a study of brain T cells in children with intractable seizures. Findings of the study overall: Pre-surgery blood may have been undersampled, hiding some clones. HCMV serostatus was not known, and viral specificity came from CDR3 similarity only.

Libraries were prepared by immunoSEQ multiplex PCR; TCRdb keeps only in-frame clonotypes and omits some of them. The sample shows about 80,000 clones, around 91% of them seen only once. Trimming stripped 7 bases from V and 3 bases from J, with 17 bases between. The germline V gene has CDR1 DFQATT and CDR2 SNEGSKA (reference sequence). This CDR3 region has 14 residues. The sequenced cases were selected for having the highest brain T cell transcript signatures. Before surgery, patients took at least one anti-epileptic drug. Details on this clone: Its specificity is unknown.

The TCR originated in a girl aged 2 to 9 with Rasmussen encephalitis and intractable seizures. The gene calls are TRBV20-1 and TRBJ2-3, with D perhaps matching TRBD1 or TRBD2 (6 bases each). Sample: peripheral blood, taken at surgery. The CDR3 nucleotides are TGCAGTGTTAGTAGGGGGGTATATACAGATACGCAGTATTTT. The encoded protein is CSVSRGVYTDTQYF.